The present T cell receptor (beta chain) was sequenced within a study of response to subunit inactivated influenza vaccine. General observations from the study: T cells newly recruited by each seasonal influenza vaccination are few, the authors suggested.

This clonotype was detected only a few times. Antigen specificity is unknown. TCRdb analysed the RT-PCR reads with MiXCR anew, one entry per CDR3 protein. Among more than 150,000 distinct CDR3 sequences listed, around a tenth were seen once. Losses at the gene ends were 3 bases for V and 2 bases for J; bases not matched to a gene: 10. Germline CDR1 is KGHDR and CDR2 is SFDVKD. This CDR3 has 18 amino acids. The sample here was non-naive T cells sorted from PBMCs, taken on the day of vaccination. The V call is TRBV24-1, the J call TRBJ2-3; 10 bases match TRBD2. This clonotype originated in a man in his forties or fifties who received an inactivated influenza vaccine. CDR3 loop: CATSDQTWTSGLTDTQYF. DNA of the CDR3: TGTGCCACCAGTGATCAAACTTGGACTAGCGGCCTCACAGATACGCAGTATTTT.